This TCR beta chain was captured in a study of blood T cell repertoires in COVID-19. Study-level information: PBMCs, B-cell-depleted T cells, or T cells were the source of the cDNA or gDNA that made up the material.

The protocol was immunoSEQ multiplex PCR, while the TCRdb copy is restricted to in-frame clones and leaves out a portion. The table includes around 160,000 clones, just under 85% detected once. The CDR3 runs 14 residues. Trimming cost V 2 bases and J 4 bases; bases outside gene matches: 5. CDR1 and CDR2 from the germline V gene are MDHEN and SYDVKM. The chain links TRBV28 to TRBJ2-7; TRBD2 agrees at 7 bases. The TCR originated in a woman in her 40s with active or convalescent COVID-19. Sequenced input: peripheral blood. CDR3 in amino acids: CASSLNGRLYEQYF. CDR3 in DNA: TGTGCCAGCAGTTTAAACGGGAGGCTTTACGAGCAGTACTTC.